Listed below are T cell receptor beta chains from one sample, sequenced in a study of blood T cell repertoires in COVID-19. Clones were sequenced by immunoSEQ multiplex PCR, and TCRdb holds only the in-frame ones, with some missing. The sample contains 470,000 or so clones, roughly 89% of which appear only once. The specimen was peripheral blood. The receptors stem from a woman aged 25 to 39 with acute or convalescent COVID-19. The CDR3 runs from the conserved cysteine through the conserved F or W. A D gene is named only where the DNA matches it firmly. The size field is filled for only some rows; it gives once, few, many or a size class.

v_call,j_call,d_call,clone_size,cdr3_nt,cdr3_aa
TRBV5-1,TRBJ2-7,NA,NA,TGCGCCAGCAGCTTGATACCTTCGTCGGACAGCTCCTACGAGCAGTACTTC,CASSLIPSSDSSYEQYF
TRBV30,TRBJ2-7,NA,NA,TGTGCCCTAAAGTTCCAAACCTACTCCTACGAGCAGTACTTC,CALKFQTYSYEQYF
TRBV2,TRBJ2-1,NA,NA,TGTGCCAGCAGGGGAGGGCAGGGGCTAAACAATGAGCAGTTCTTC,CASRGGQGLNNEQFF
TRBV7-3,TRBJ1-1,NA,NA,TGTGCCAGCAGCAGACAGGAGAACACTGAAGCTTTCTTT,CASSRQENTEAFF
TRBV27,TRBJ1-6,TRBD1,NA,TGTGCCAGCAGCTCGAGAGGGACAGTCACCCCTAATTCACCCCTCCACTTT,CASSSRGTVTPNSPLHF
TRBV5-1,TRBJ2-7,NA,NA,TGCGCCAGCAGCTTGGACAGGTCTACCTACGAGCAGTACTTC,CASSLDRSTYEQYF
TRBV10-3,TRBJ1-2,NA,many,TGTGCCATCAGTGAGTCTCAGGACAGTAGCTATGGCTACACCTTC,CAISESQDSSYGYTF
TRBV7-9,TRBJ1-2,TRBD1,NA,TGTGCCAGCAGCTTAGAAGGGGGCGGCAGGGAAACTGGCTACACCTTC,CASSLEGGGRETGYTF
TRBV19,TRBJ2-1,TRBD1,NA,TGTGCCAGCGCGAGGGGACAGCTTCACAATGAGCAGTTCTTC,CASARGQLHNEQFF
TRBV4-1,TRBJ1-1,NA,NA,TGCGCCAGCAGCCAAGATTCCCGTGGCGGTGAAGCTTTCTTT,CASSQDSRGGEAFF
TRBV2,TRBJ2-1,TRBD2,NA,TGTGCCAGCCGCAAAGCGGGGCTCTACAATGAGCAGTTCTTC,CASRKAGLYNEQFF
TRBV10-3,TRBJ2-2,TRBD1,many,TGTGCCATCAGTGATCCCGGGACAGGGGGCACCGGGGAGCTGTTTTTT,CAISDPGTGGTGELFF
TRBV28,TRBJ1-2,NA,NA,TGTGCCAGCAGTTTATCAGGGGCGAATGGCTACACCTTC,CASSLSGANGYTF
TRBV19,TRBJ2-7,NA,NA,TGTGCCAGTAGTGGCGGACAGGGCCTAGCGGGGAGTTCGTCCTACGAGCAGTACTTC,CASSGGQGLAGSSSYEQYF
TRBV30,TRBJ1-2,NA,NA,TGTGCCTGGAGTGTTTTTAAGGGGAAGAGTGGCTACACCTTC,CAWSVFKGKSGYTF
TRBV5-1,TRBJ2-1,TRBD1,once,TGCGCCAGCAGCACAGGGGCCCCTGAGCAGTTCTTC,CASSTGAPEQFF
TRBV5-1,TRBJ1-5,NA,NA,TGCGCCAGCAGCTTGGAGGGGGTCAGCAATCAGCCCCAGCATTTT,CASSLEGVSNQPQHF
TRBV24-1,TRBJ2-2,TRBD1,NA,TGTGCCACCAGTGCTAGGGCCCCTCGCCATGGACAGGGGGAGTACACCGGGGAGCTGTTTTTT,CATSARAPRHGQGEYTGELFF
TRBV27,TRBJ2-2,NA,NA,TGTGCCAGCAGTTTAAATGTATGGCAGGGCAGTCCCGGGGAGCTGTTTTTT,CASSLNVWQGSPGELFF
TRBV2,TRBJ1-2,TRBD1,NA,TGTGCCAGCAGTGACAGGGGGCGCGACTATGGCTACACCTTC,CASSDRGRDYGYTF
TRBV10-2,TRBJ2-6,NA,NA,TGCGCAATCCTTCCAGGAAGTGGGGCCAACGTCCTGACTTTC,CAILPGSGANVLTF
TRBV5-4,TRBJ2-3,NA,NA,TGTGCCAGCAGGGACTTCACAGATACGCAGTATTTT,CASRDFTDTQYF
TRBV24-1,TRBJ1-6,TRBD1,NA,TGTGCCACCAGTGACTCGACAGGGGCACCCCTCCACTTT,CATSDSTGAPLHF
TRBV4-1,TRBJ2-6,NA,NA,TGCGCCAGCAGCCCTCTTGTGGACATTGTGTCAGCGGCCAACGTCCTGACTTTC,CASSPLVDIVSAANVLTF